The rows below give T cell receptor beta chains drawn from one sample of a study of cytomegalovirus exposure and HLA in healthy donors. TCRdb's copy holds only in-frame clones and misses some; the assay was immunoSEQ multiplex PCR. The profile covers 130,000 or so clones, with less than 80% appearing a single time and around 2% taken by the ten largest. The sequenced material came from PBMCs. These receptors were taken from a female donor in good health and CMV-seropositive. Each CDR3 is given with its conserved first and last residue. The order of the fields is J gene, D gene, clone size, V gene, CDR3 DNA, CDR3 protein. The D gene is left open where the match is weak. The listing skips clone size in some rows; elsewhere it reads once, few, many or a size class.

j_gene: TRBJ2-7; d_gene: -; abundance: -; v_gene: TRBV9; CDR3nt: TGTGCCAGCAGCGTAGACTCCCAGCGGACCTACGAGCAGTACTTC; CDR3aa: CASSVDSQRTYEQYF
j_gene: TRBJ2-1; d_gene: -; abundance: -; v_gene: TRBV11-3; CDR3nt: TGTGCCAGCAGCTTAGCAGACTCCCACTACAATGAGCAGTTCTTC; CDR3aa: CASSLADSHYNEQFF
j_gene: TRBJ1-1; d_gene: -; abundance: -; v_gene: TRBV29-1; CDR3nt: TGCAGCGTCGGGACACCCGAGGGAACTTTCTTT; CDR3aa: CSVGTPEGTFF
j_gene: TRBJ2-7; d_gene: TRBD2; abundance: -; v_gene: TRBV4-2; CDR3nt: TGTGCCAGCAGCCTGGAAGCGGGAGGCGGCTCCTACGAGCAGTACTTC; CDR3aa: CASSLEAGGGSYEQYF
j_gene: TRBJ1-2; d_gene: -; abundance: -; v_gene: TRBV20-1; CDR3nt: TGCAGTGCTGAGGAGTATGGCTACACCTTC; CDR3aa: CSAEEYGYTF
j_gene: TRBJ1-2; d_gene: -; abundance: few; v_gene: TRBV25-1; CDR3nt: TGTGCCAGCAGTGAATCCGGGGGTAAGGATGGCTACACCTTC; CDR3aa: CASSESGGKDGYTF
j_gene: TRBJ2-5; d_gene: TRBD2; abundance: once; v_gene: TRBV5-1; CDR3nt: TGCGCCAGCAGCTTGGCCGCCCGGGGAGGGGAGACCCAGTACTTC; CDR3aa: CASSLAARGGETQYF
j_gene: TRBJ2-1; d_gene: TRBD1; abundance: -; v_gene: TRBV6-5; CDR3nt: TGTGCCAGCAGTCACGGACAGGGGGGGAATGAGCAGTTCTTC; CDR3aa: CASSHGQGGNEQFF
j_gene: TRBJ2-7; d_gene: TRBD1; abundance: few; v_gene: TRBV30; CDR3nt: TGTGCCTGGACCCTCAGGGGGCTCTCCTACGAGCAGTACTTC; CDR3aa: CAWTLRGLSYEQYF
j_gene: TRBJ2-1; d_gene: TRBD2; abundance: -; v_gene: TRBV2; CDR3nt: TGTGCCAGCAGTGAATTAGCGGGAGAGATTGAGCAGTTCTTC; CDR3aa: CASSELAGEIEQFF
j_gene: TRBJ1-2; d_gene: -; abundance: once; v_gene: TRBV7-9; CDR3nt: TGTGCCAGCACCCCGCCAGGCAGTTTACGCTATGGCTACACCTTC; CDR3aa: CASTPPGSLRYGYTF
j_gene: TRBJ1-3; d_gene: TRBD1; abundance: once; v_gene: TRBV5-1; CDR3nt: TGCGCCAGCAGCTTTTCAGGGGGTGTTTTTAGCGACACCATATATTTT; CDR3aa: CASSFSGGVFSDTIYF
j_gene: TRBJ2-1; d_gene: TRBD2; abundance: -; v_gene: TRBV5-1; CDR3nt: TGCGCCAGCAGTCCTCAGGGCGGGGGGGGATACAATGAGCAGTTCTTC; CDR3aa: CASSPQGGGGYNEQFF
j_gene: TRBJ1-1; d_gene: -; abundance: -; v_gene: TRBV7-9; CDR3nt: TGTGCCAGCAGCTTCTCAGTCGTGGGGGGGAAAGCTTTCTTT; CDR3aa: CASSFSVVGGKAFF
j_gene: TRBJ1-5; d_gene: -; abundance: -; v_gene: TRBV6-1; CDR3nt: TGTGCCAGCAGTGATAGCCGGGGAAGCAATCAGCCCCAGCATTTT; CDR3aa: CASSDSRGSNQPQHF
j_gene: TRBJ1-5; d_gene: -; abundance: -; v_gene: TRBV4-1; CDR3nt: TGCGCCAGCAGCCAGGACGCCGGGGACAATCAGCCCCAGCATTTT; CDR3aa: CASSQDAGDNQPQHF
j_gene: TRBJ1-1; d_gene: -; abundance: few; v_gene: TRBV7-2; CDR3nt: TGTGCCAGCAGCTTCACAGGAGTGGACACTGAAGCTTTCTTT; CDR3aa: CASSFTGVDTEAFF
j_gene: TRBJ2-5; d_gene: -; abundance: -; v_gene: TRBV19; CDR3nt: TGTGCCAGTAGTATTTCTTTTCGTTTGCGGAAGCAAGAGACCCAGTACTTC; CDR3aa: CASSISFRLRKQETQYF
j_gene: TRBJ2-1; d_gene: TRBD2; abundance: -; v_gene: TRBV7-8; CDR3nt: TGTGCCAGCAGCTTCGGCGGGGGGAAGGTGAATGAGCAGTTCTTC; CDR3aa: CASSFGGGKVNEQFF
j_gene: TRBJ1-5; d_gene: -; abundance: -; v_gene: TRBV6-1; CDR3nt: TGTGCCAGCAGGAGTAGCAATCAGCCCCAGCATTTT; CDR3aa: CASRSSNQPQHF
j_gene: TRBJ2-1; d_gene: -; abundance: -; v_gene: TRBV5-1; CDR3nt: TGCGCCAGCAGCAGGAAGGGAGATACCTACAATGAGCAGTTCTTC; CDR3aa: CASSRKGDTYNEQFF
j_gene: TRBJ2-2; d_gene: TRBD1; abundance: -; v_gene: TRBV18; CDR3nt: TGTGCCAGCTCAGCTAACAGGGGAACCGGGGAGCTGTTTTTT; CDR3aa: CASSANRGTGELFF
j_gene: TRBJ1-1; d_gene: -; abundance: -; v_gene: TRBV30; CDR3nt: TGTGCCTGGAGTGTACTTTCGGGGGGTATCGGAGCTTTCTTT; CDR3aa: CAWSVLSGGIGAFF
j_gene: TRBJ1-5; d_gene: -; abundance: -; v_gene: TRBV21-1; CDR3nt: TGTGCCAGCAGCGGAGGGGTAGGAGGCAATCAGCCCCAGCATTTT; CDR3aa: CASSGGVGGNQPQHF
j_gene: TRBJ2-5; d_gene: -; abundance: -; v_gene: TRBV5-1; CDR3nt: TGCGCCAGCAGCTTGGGAAGGGACTCAGTGACCCAGTACTTC; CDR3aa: CASSLGRDSVTQYF
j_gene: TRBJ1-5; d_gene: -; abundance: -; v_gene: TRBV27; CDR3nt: TGTGCCAGCAGTTTCCAGGGCATTGGCAATCAGCCCCAGCATTTT; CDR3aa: CASSFQGIGNQPQHF
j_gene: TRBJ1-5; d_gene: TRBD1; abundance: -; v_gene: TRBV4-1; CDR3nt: TGCGCCAGCAGCCAACAACAGGGGGCTATTGGTCAGCCCCAGCATTTT; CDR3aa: CASSQQQGAIGQPQHF
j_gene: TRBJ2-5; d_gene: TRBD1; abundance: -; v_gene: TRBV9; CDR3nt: TGTGCCAGCAGCAGACAGGGGGACAGGGGAGAGACCCAGTACTTC; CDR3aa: CASSRQGDRGETQYF
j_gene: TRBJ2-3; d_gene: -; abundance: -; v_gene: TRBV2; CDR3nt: TGTGCCAGCAGCGGGACAAAGACTAGCACAGATACGCAGTATTTT; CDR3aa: CASSGTKTSTDTQYF
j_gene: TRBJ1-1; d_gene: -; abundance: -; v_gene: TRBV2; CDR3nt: TGTGCCAGCACGGTCGACAGCCTGAACACTGAAGCTTTCTTT; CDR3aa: CASTVDSLNTEAFF
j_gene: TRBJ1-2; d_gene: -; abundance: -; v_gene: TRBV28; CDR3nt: TGTGCCAGCAGGGGACTTATCTATGGCTACACCTTC; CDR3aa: CASRGLIYGYTF
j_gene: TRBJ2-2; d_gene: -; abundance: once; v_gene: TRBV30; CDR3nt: TGTGCCTGGAGTCCTCTAAGCGGGGAGCTGTTTTTT; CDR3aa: CAWSPLSGELFF
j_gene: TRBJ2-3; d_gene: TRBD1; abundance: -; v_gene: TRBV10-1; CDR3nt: TGCGCCAGCAGTGGAGGACAGGCAAGCACAGATACGCAGTATTTT; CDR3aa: CASSGGQASTDTQYF
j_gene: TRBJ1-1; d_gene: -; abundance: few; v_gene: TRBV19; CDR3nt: TGTGCCAGTAGTAAATTTACTCGTAGTGAAGCTTTCTTT; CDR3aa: CASSKFTRSEAFF
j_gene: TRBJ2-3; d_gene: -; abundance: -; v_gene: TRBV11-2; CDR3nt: TGTGCCAGCAGCCAAAGCACAGATACGCAGTATTTT; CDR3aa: CASSQSTDTQYF
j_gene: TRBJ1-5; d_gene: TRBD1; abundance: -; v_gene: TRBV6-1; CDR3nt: TGTGCCATCACACAGGGGTACGGCCAGCCCCAGCATTTT; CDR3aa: CAITQGYGQPQHF
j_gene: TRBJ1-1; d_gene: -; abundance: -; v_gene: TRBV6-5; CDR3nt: TGTGCCAGCCCCCCTTTTGGAGGGACTGAAGCTTTCTTT; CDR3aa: CASPPFGGTEAFF
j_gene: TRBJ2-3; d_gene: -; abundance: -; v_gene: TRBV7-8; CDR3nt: TGTGCCAGCAGCCTAAAACCGGGATCGTGGGGAGATACGCAGTATTTT; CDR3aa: CASSLKPGSWGDTQYF
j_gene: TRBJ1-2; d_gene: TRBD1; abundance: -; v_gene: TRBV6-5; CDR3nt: TGTGCCAGCAGTCCGGACAGGGCCTATGGCTACACCTTC; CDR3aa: CASSPDRAYGYTF
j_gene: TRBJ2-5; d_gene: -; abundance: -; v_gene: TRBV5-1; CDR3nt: TGCGCCAGCAGCTTGGCGGGTGAACAAGAGACCCAGTACTTC; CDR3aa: CASSLAGEQETQYF
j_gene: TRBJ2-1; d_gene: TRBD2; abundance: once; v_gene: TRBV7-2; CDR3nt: TGTGCCAGCAGGACTAGCGTACAGCACAATGAGCAGTTCTTC; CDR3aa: CASRTSVQHNEQFF
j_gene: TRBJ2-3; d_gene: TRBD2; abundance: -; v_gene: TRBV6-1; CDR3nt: TGTGCCAGCCGGGGGACTAGCGGGGGTTCAGATACGCAGTATTTT; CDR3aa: CASRGTSGGSDTQYF
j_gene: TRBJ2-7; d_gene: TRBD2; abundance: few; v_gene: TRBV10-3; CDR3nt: TGTGCCATCAGTGACCAGGGACTAGCGGGGTTTTACGAGCAGTACTTC; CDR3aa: CAISDQGLAGFYEQYF
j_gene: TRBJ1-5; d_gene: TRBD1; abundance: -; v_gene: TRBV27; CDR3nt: TGTGCCAGCAGTTTAAGTATGGACAGGGTAATGGATCAGCCCCAGCATTTT; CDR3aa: CASSLSMDRVMDQPQHF
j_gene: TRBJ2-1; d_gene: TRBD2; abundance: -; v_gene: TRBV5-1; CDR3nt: TGCGCCAGCAGCTTAGGACTAGCGGGATACAATGAGCAGTTCTTC; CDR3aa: CASSLGLAGYNEQFF
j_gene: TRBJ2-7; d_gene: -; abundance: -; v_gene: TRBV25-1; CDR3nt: TGTGCCAGCAGTGTGACAGGAAACTACGAGCAGTACTTC; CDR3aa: CASSVTGNYEQYF
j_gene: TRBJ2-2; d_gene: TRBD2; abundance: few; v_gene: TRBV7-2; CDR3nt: TGTGCCAGCAGACCGGGACTAGCAAGCACCGGGGAGCTGTTTTTT; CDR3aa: CASRPGLASTGELFF
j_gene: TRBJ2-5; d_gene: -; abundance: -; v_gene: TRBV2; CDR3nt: TGTGCCAGCAGTCAGGACCACTCAACAGGCGCCCAAGAGACCCAGTACTTC; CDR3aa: CASSQDHSTGAQETQYF
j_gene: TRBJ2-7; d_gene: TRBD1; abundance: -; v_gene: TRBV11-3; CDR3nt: TGTGCCAGCAGCATGGACAGGGGCCGTGTGTACTTC; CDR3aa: CASSMDRGRVYF
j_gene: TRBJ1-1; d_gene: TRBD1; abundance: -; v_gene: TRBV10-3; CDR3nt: TGTGCCACCAGTGTTGGTATAGGGGGCACTGTCACTGAAGCTTTCTTT; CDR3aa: CATSVGIGGTVTEAFF
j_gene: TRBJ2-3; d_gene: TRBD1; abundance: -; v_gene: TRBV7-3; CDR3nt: TGTGCCAGCAGCCAGGGGGCAGATACGCAGTATTTT; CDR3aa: CASSQGADTQYF
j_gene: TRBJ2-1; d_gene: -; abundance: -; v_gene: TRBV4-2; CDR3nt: TGTGCCAGCAGTCCAATAGGGTCGGGGTACAATGAGCAGTTCTTC; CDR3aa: CASSPIGSGYNEQFF
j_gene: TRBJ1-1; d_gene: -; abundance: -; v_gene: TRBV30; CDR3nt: TGTGCCTGGAGCCGACAAGCAGGATCTCAAGCTTTCTTT; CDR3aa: CAWSRQAGSQAFF
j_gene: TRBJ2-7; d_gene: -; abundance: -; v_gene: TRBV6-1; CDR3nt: TGTGCCAGCAGCCCCGGGTCCCTCTCCTACGAGCAGTACTTC; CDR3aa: CASSPGSLSYEQYF
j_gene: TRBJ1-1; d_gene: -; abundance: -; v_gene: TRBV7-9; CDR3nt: TGTGCCAGCAAAGAGGGATTCGGCACTGAAGCTTTCTTT; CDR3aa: CASKEGFGTEAFF
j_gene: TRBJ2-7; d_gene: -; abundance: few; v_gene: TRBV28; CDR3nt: TGTGCCAGCAGCATAGGGGGACACAGCTCCTACGAGCAGTACTTC; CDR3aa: CASSIGGHSSYEQYF
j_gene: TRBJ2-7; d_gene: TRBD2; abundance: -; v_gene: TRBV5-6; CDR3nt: TGTGCCAGCAGCTTGGTAGGGTTTAGCGGGGCGGACTACGAGCAGTACTTC; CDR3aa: CASSLVGFSGADYEQYF